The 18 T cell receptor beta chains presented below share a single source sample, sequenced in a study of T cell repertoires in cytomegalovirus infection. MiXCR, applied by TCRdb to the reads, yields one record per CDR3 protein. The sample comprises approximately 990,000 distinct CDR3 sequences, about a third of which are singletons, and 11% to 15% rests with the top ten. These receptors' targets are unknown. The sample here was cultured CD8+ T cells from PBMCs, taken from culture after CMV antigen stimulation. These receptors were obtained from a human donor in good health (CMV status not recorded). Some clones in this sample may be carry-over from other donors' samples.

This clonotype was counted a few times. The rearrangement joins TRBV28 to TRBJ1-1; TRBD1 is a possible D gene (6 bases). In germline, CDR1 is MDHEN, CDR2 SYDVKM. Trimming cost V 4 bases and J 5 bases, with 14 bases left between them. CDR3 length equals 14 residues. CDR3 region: CASSSGGARTEAFF. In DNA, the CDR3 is TGTGCCAGCAGTTCGGGGGGGGCGCGGACTGAAGCTTTCTTT.

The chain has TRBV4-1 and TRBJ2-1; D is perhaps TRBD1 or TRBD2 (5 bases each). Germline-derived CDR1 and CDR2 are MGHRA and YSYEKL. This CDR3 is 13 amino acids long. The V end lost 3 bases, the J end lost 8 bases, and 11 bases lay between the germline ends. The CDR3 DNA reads TGCGCCAGCAGCCAGGGGGATGGAGATGAGCAGTTCTTC. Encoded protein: CASSQGDGDEQFF.

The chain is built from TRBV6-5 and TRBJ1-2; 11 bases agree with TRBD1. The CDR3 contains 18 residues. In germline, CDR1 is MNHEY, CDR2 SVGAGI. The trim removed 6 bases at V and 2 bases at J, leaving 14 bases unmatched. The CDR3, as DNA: TGTGCCAGCAGCCCGAACTCCCAGGACAGGGGGCGGAACTATGGCTACACCTTC. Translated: CASSPNSQDRGRNYGYTF.

CDR3 in amino acids: CASSGFYTTDTQYF. CDR3 sequence (DNA): TGTGCCAGTAGTGGTTTTTATACCACAGATACGCAGTATTTT. The chain couples TRBV19 to TRBJ2-3; D gene unclear. From germline, CDR1 is LNHDA and CDR2 SQIVND (reference sequence). The ends were cut back, 5 bases at V and 2 bases at J, with 11 bases in the middle. CDR3 size: 14 residues.

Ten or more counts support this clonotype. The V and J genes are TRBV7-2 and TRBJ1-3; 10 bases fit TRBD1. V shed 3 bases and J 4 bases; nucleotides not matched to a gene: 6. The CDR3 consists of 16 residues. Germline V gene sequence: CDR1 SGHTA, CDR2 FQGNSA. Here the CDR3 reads CASSFRDRGRGNTIYF. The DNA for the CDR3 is TGTGCCAGCAGCTTCCGCGACAGGGGGCGAGGAAACACCATATATTTT.

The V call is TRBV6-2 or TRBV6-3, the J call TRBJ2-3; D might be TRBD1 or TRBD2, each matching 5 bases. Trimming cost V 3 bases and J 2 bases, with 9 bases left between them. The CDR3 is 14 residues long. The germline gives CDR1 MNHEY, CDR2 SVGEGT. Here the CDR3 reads CASSYGTNTDTQYF. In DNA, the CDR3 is TGTGCCAGCAGTTATGGGACCAACACAGATACGCAGTATTTT.

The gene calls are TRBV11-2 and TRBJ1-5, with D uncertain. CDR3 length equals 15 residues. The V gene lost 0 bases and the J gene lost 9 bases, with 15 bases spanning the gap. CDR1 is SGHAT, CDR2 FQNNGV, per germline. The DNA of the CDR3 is TGTGCCAGCAGCTTAGATCTGGCAGGCCTAGGGCCCCAGCATTTT. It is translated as CASSLDLAGLGPQHF.

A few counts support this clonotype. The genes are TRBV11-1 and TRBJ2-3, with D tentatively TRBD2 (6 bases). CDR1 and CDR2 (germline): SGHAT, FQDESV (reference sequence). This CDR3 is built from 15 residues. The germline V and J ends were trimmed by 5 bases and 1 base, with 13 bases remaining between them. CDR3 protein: CASSRRAFGTDTQYF. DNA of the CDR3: TGTGCCAGCAGCAGGAGGGCATTTGGCACAGATACGCAGTATTTT.

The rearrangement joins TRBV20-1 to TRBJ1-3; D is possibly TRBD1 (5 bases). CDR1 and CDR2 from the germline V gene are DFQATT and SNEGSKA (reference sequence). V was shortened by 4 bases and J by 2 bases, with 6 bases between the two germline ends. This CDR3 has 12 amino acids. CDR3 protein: CSATGAGNTIYF. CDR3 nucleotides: TGCAGTGCTACGGGGGCTGGAAACACCATATATTTT.

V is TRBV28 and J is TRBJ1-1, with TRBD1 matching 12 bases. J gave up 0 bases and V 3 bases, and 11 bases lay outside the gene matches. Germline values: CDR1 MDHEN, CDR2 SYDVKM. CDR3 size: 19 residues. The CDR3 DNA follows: TGTGCCAGCAGTTTCCCTTCCGGGACAGGGGGCCGTATGAACACTGAAGCTTTCTTT. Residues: CASSFPSGTGGRMNTEAFF.

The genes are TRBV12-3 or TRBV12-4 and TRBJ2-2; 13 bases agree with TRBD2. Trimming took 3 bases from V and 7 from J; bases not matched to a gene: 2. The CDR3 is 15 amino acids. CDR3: CASSFGTSGVGELFF. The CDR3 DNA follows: TGTGCCAGCAGTTTCGGGACTAGCGGGGTCGGGGAGCTGTTTTTT.

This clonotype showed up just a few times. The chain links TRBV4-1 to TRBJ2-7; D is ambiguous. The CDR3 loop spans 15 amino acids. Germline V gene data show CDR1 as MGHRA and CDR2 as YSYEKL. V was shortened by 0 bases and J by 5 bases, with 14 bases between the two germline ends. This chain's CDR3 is CASSQDPTRGNEQYF. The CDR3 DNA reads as TGCGCCAGCAGCCAAGATCCCACCCGAGGTAACGAGCAGTACTTC.

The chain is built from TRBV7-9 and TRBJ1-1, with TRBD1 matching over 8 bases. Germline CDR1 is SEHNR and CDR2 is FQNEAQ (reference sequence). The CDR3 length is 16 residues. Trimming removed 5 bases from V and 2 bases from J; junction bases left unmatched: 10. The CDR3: CASSPGTGWGNTEAFF. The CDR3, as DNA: TGTGCCAGCAGCCCGGGGACAGGTTGGGGAAACACTGAAGCTTTCTTT.

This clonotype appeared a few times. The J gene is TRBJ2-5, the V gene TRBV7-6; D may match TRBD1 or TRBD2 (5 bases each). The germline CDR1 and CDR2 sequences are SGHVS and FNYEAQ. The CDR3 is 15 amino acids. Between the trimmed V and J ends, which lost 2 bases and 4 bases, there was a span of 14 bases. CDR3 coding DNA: TGTGCCAGCAGCTTAATTCCCGGGGCCCGAGAGACCCAGTACTTC. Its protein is CASSLIPGARETQYF.

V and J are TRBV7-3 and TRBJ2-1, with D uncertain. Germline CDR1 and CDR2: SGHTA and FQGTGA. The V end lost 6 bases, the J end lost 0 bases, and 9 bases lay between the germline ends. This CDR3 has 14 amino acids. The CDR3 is CASRRPSSYNEQFF. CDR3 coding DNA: TGTGCCAGCAGACGACCGAGCTCCTACAATGAGCAGTTCTTC. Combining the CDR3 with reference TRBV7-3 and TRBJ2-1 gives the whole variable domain GAGVSQTPSNKVTEKGKYVELRCDPISGHTALYWYRQSLGQGPEFLIYFQGTGAADDSGLPNDRFFAVRPEGSVSTLKIQRTERGDSAVYLCASRRPSSYNEQFFGPGTRLTVL.

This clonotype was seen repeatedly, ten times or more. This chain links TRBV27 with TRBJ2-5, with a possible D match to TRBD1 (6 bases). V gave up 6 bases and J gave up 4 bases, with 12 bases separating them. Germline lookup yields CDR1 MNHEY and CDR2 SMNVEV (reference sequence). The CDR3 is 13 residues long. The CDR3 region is CASSLGGRETQYF. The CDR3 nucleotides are TGTGCCAGCAGCTTAGGGGGTCGAGAGACCCAGTACTTC.

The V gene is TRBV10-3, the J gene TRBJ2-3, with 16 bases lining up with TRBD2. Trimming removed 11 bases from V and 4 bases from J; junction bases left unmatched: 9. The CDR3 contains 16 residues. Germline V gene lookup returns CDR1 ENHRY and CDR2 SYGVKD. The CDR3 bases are TGTGCCTCCACAGGGGGACTAGCGGGGGGGCCAGATACGCAGTATTTT. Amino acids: CASTGGLAGGPDTQYF.

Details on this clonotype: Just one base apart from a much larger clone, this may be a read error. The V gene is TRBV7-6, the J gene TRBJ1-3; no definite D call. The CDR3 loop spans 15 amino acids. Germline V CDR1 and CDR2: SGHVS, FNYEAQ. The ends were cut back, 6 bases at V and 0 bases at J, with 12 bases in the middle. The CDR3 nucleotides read TGTGCCAGCAGTCGGTCAGCGAGCTCTGGAAACACCATATATTTT. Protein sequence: CASSRSASSGNTIYF.